These 6 T cell receptor beta chains originate from one sample sequenced in a study of beta chain features in type 1 diabetes. The sequenced template was cDNA made from the entire isolated RNA. The table came from immunoSEQ multiplex PCR; TCRdb's copy has only in-frame clones and leaves some out. The sample holds about 360,000 clones, around 13% seen once. The sequenced material came from naive CD4+ T cells from blood. These receptors were collected from a young man in good health.

The CDR3 loop is CASSLGVRESPLHF. The CDR3 DNA follows: TGTGCCAGCAGCTTAGGTGTTAGGGAGTCACCCCTCCACTTT. The rearrangement links TRBV7-2 to TRBJ1-6; D gene uncertain. Germline lookup yields CDR1 SGHTA and CDR2 FQGNSA. The CDR3 contains 14 residues. Between the trimmed V and J ends, which lost 1 base and 10 bases, there was a span of 11 bases.

This clone has just a few counts. The gene calls are TRBV9 and TRBJ2-7, with D possibly being TRBD2 (7 bases). The CDR3 consists of 16 residues. Looked up from germline, CDR1 is SGDLS and CDR2 is YYNGEE. V lost 0 bases to trimming and J lost 5 bases, with 18 bases between them. In DNA, the CDR3 is TGTGCCAGCAGCGTAGGGCCTGGGGGGGGCCGGAACGAGCAGTACTTC. Translating it yields CASSVGPGGGRNEQYF.

CDR3 amino acids: CASKASGEGETQYF. In nucleotides, the CDR3 is TGTGCCAGCAAAGCTTCAGGGGAGGGCGAGACCCAGTACTTC. The chain combines TRBV7-2 with TRBJ2-5; possibly TRBD2 for D (7 bases). The CDR3 consists of 14 residues. Per the germline V gene, CDR1 is SGHTA and CDR2 is FQGNSA. V lost 7 bases, J lost 5 bases, and 17 bases lay in between.

This clone was seen only a few times. CDR3 protein: CASSDTYQETQYF. CDR3 in DNA: TGTGCCAGCTCGGACACGTACCAAGAGACCCAGTACTTC. The chain couples TRBV18 to TRBJ2-5; TRBD1 might be the D (5 bases). Trimming took 6 bases from V and 0 from J, leaving 8 bases between them. Germline loops: CDR1 KGHSH, CDR2 LQKENI. The CDR3 runs to 13 residues.

The V gene is TRBV11-2, the J gene TRBJ1-1; D gene ambiguous. The V gene's germline CDR1 is SGHAT and CDR2 FQNNGV. The ends were cut back, 3 bases at V and 3 bases at J, with 8 bases in the middle. This CDR3 comprises 13 residues. CDR3 nucleotide sequence: TGTGCCAGCAGCTTCGGTAGTCACACTGAAGCTTTCTTT. This sequence encodes CASSFGSHTEAFF. Full variable domain (rest looked up from reference TRBV11-2 and TRBJ1-1): EAGVAQSPRYKIIEKRQSVAFWCNPISGHATLYWYQQILGQGPKLLIQFQNNGVVDDSQLPKDRFSAERLKGVDSTLKIQPAKLEDSAVYLCASSFGSHTEAFFGQGTRLTVV.

The CDR3 spells CASSVGDNHEAFF. The CDR3 DNA follows: TGTGCCAGCAGCGTAGGGGACAACCATGAAGCTTTCTTT. This sequence joins TRBV9 and TRBJ1-1; weak D call: TRBD1 (6 bases). The ends were cut back, 0 bases at V and 7 bases at J, with 10 bases in the middle. The CDR3 covers 13 residues. Germline loops: CDR1 SGDLS, CDR2 YYNGEE.